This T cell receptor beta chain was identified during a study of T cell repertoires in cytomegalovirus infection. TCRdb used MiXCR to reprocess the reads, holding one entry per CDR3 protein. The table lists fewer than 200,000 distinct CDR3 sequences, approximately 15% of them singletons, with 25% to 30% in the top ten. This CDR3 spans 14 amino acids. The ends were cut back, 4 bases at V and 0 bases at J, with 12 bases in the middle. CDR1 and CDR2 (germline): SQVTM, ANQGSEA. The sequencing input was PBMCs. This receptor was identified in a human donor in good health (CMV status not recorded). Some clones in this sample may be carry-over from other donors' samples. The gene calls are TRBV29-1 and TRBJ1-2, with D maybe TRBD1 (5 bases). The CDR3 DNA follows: TGCAGCGTTGGTTTCCAGGGAGCTAACTATGGCTACACCTTC. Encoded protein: CSVGFQGANYGYTF.